What follows are 5 T cell receptor beta chains derived from one specimen sequenced in a study of vaccination and CD4 T cells after COVID-19. As to treatment: roughly 10-day PBMC culture with coronavirus spike peptide pools or control peptides (ViraFEST assay). Sequenced with the Oncomine TCR Beta short-read assay was DNA taken from cultured CD4+ T cells. In TCRdb, the PCR reads were re-called with MiXCR into one record per CDR3 protein. The table lists 2,500 to 3,500 distinct CDR3 sequences, about three quarters of them singletons. Antigen specificity for these receptors is unknown. Material for sequencing was CD4+ T cells from blood, cultured in vitro. The receptors here all came from a human donor who had recovered from COVID-19.

This chain links TRBV4-3 with TRBJ1-5; no firm D call. Trimming removed 0 bases from V and 7 bases from J, with 7 bases in between. The CDR3 length is 13 residues. The V gene's germline CDR1 is LGHNA and CDR2 YSLEER. The CDR3 nucleotides are TGCGCCAGCAGCCAAGAAAACGGGCAGCCCCAGCATTTT. As protein: CASSQENGQPQHF.

This chain links TRBV2 with TRBJ1-1; D not resolved. V gave up 7 bases and J gave up 4 bases, with 16 bases separating them. The CDR3 is 14 residues long. Germline CDR1 SNHLY, CDR2 FYNNEI. In DNA, the CDR3 is TGTGCCAGCACCGAGAGGGTTTTGGGCACTGAAGCTTTCTTT. Protein product: CASTERVLGTEAFF.

The chain employs TRBV4-3 and TRBJ2-3; TRBD2 might be the D (6 bases). The length of the CDR3 is 13 residues. The germline V gene encodes CDR1 LGHNA and CDR2 YSLEER. V was cut by 5 bases and J by 6 bases, with 12 bases left in between. In DNA form, the CDR3 reads TGCGCCAGCAGCGGGACTGTAGAGGATACGCAGTATTTT. Protein product: CASSGTVEDTQYF.

Only a few counts were recorded for this clonotype. V is TRBV2 and J is TRBJ1-6, with D perhaps matching TRBD1 (6 bases). This CDR3 comprises 17 residues. V dropped 4 bases and J dropped 9 bases, with 22 bases sitting between them. Germline V gene data show CDR1 as SNHLY and CDR2 as FYNNEI. The DNA for the CDR3 is TGTGCCAGCAGTGTACAGGGAGTCACCCGCACGGGTTCACCCCTCCACTTT. It is translated as CASSVQGVTRTGSPLHF.

This clonotype was recorded a few times. The V call is TRBV20-1, the J call TRBJ1-2; TRBD1 matches 7 bases. The CDR3 consists of 14 residues. Germline CDR1 and CDR2: DFQATT and SNEGSKA (reference sequence). The V segment lost 6 bases and the J segment 3 bases; nucleotides outside the gene matches: 10. The CDR3 region has the DNA TGCAGTGCGAGGAGGGCGCAGGGGGACTATGGCTACACCTTC. Translated: CSARRAQGDYGYTF.